Following are 7 T cell receptor beta chains from one sample sequenced in a study of blood T cell repertoires in COVID-19. The table came from immunoSEQ multiplex PCR; TCRdb's copy has only in-frame clones and leaves some out. The sample has 240,000 or so clones, around 87% seen once. Material for sequencing was PBMCs or T cells enriched from blood (not recorded which). All receptors derive from a woman in her forties with acute COVID-19.

This sequence joins TRBV7-3 and TRBJ2-3; 9 bases match TRBD2. V was pared by 8 bases and J by 13 bases, with 13 bases of the junction left unmatched. The germline V gene has CDR1 SGHTA and CDR2 FQGTGA. The CDR3 is 13 amino acids. The CDR3 DNA sequence: TGTGCCAGCTGGTCTAGCGGGGAATTTTGGGAGTATTTT. As protein: CASWSSGEFWEYF.

The J gene is TRBJ2-1, the V gene TRBV20-1; weak D call: TRBD2 (5 bases). CDR3 length: 15 residues. V lost 3 bases and J lost 5, with 17 bases in between. Germline CDR1 reads DFQATT; CDR2 reads SNEGSKA (reference sequence). The DNA of the CDR3 is TGCAGTGCTAGTAGTCTAGCAATTAGGAACAATGAGCAGTTCTTC. Protein product: CSASSLAIRNNEQFF.

CDR3 loop: CASSRAGGGELFF. The CDR3, as DNA: TGTGCCAGCAGTCGAGCGGGAGGGGGGGAGCTGTTTTTT. This chain links TRBV6-5 with TRBJ2-2; 10 bases fit TRBD2. V shed 5 bases and J 8 bases; nucleotides not matched to a gene: 2. The CDR3 covers 13 residues. CDR1 MNHEY and CDR2 SVGAGI come from the germline V gene.

With regard to this clone: The same CDR3 also results from other DNA sequences found in this sample. The chain joins TRBV7-9 to TRBJ2-7, with TRBD1 matching 7 bases. Germline-derived CDR1 and CDR2 are SEHNR and FQNEAQ (reference sequence). This CDR3 contains 13 residues. Losses at the gene ends were 5 bases for V and 2 bases for J; bases not matched to a gene: 3. The CDR3 DNA is TGTGCCAGCAGCCGGGACAGCACCTACGAGCAGTACTTC. This encodes CASSRDSTYEQYF.

The chain employs TRBV18 and TRBJ1-2; the D gene is possibly TRBD1 (5 bases). The CDR3 extends over 16 amino acids. CDR1 KGHSH and CDR2 LQKENI come from the germline V gene. V shed 1 base and J shed 2 bases, with 14 bases lying between them. CDR3 in amino acids: CASSPRKGDFNYGYTF. DNA for the CDR3: TGTGCCAGCTCACCACGAAAAGGGGATTTCAACTATGGCTACACCTTC.

The chain is built from TRBV27 and TRBJ1-3, with a weak D call TRBD1 (5 bases). Deletions cut 6 bases from V and 4 bases from J, with 16 bases between. Germline lookup yields CDR1 MNHEY and CDR2 SMNVEV (reference sequence). CDR3 length: 15 amino acids. In DNA, the CDR3 is TGTGCCAGCAGGGATTGGGGGGGTGGCGGAAACACCATATATTTT. This gives the protein CASRDWGGGGNTIYF.

This rearrangement joins TRBV5-5 to TRBJ2-7; D remains ambiguous. With 1 base removed from V and 1 base from J, the gap between germline ends came to 12 bases. The V gene's germline CDR1 is SGHKS and CDR2 YYEKEE (reference sequence). The CDR3 runs to 15 residues. The CDR3 DNA reads TGTGCCAGCAGCTTGTATTTACGGTTTTCCTACGAGCAGTACTTC. Residues: CASSLYLRFSYEQYF.